The 27 T cell receptor beta chains given below trace back to one sample, sequenced in a study of Graves' ophthalmopathy and Graves' hyperthyroidism. Using RNA transcripts, the TCR beta CDR3 regions were amplified. RT-PCR was first run with HTBI primers, then multiplex PCR in a second round. Via MiXCR, TCRdb re-called the multiplex PCR reads, giving one row per CDR3 protein. The sample shows over a million distinct CDR3 sequences, approximately 35% of them seen only once. The sequencing sample was made of peripheral blood or thyroid tissue (not recorded which). The receptors were gathered from an adult man with Graves' hyperthyroidism.

The table lists this clonotype with many counts. The rearrangement links TRBV20-1 to TRBJ1-2; D is undetermined. Germline V gives CDR1 DFQATT, CDR2 SNEGSKA (reference sequence). The CDR3 is made up of 11 amino acids. V shed 4 bases and J shed 6 bases, with 9 bases lying between them. The CDR3 is CSATTANGYTF. DNA for the CDR3: TGCAGTGCTACTACAGCGAATGGCTACACCTTC.

The CDR3 region has the DNA TGTGCCAGCAGCTTTGCGCAAGCCTACGAGCAGTACTTC. Translated, it gives CASSFAQAYEQYF. The chain is built from TRBV12-1 and TRBJ2-7. TRBV12-1 is flagged as a pseudogene. CDR3 length: 13 residues.

The chain carries TRBV7-2 and TRBJ2-5; 9 bases line up with TRBD2. The CDR3 extends over 15 amino acids. The germline gives CDR1 SGHTA, CDR2 FQGNSA. Unmatched junction bases numbered 6, after V lost 3 bases and J lost 4 bases. CDR3 nucleotides: TGTGCCAGCAGCTTTAGGAGACTAGCGGTAGAGACCCAGTACTTC. Amino acid sequence: CASSFRRLAVETQYF. Using reference TRBV7-2 and TRBJ2-5 for the parts outside the CDR3, the full variable domain is GAGVSQSPSNKVTEKGKDVELRCDPISGHTALYWYRQSLGQGLEFLIYFQGNSAPDKSGLPSDRFSAERTGGSVSTLTIQRTQQEDSAVYLCASSFRRLAVETQYFGPGTRLLVL.

The chain is built from TRBV7-2 and TRBJ2-5; possible D gene TRBD2, 6 bases. V was trimmed by 1 base and J by 8 bases, leaving 14 bases between them. This CDR3 is 14 amino acids long. Germline CDR1 SGHTA, CDR2 FQGNSA. The CDR3 is CASSLGGPGTTQYF. Written as DNA, the CDR3 is TGTGCCAGCAGCTTAGGGGGACCGGGGACTACCCAGTACTTC.

The table lists this clonotype with a few counts. The CDR3 sequence: CASSQGSRHSHNNSPLHF. The CDR3 region has the DNA TGTGCCAGCAGCCAGGGGTCTCGGCATTCCCACAATAATTCACCCCTCCACTTT. V and J are TRBV4-2 and TRBJ1-6; D gene unclear. V shed 3 bases and J shed 5 bases, with 20 bases lying between them. This CDR3 has 18 residues. Germline V gene data show CDR1 as LGHNA and CDR2 as YNFKEQ.

This clonotype has ten or more counts. This rearrangement joins TRBV7-9 to TRBJ2-7; TRBD1 agrees at 10 bases. The CDR3 covers 14 residues. Trimming cost V 2 bases and J 6 bases; bases outside gene matches: 4. CDR1 and CDR2 from the germline V gene are SEHNR and FQNEAQ (reference sequence). In DNA, the CDR3 is TGTGCCAGCAGCTTACCCGGGACAGGGGTCGAGCAGTACTTC. The encoded protein is CASSLPGTGVEQYF.

The sample holds many counts of this clonotype. The V and J genes are TRBV7-8 and TRBJ1-5; D remains ambiguous. Germline V lookup: CDR1 SGHVS, CDR2 FQNEAQ. The CDR3 runs to 13 residues. The V end was cut by 5 bases, the J end by 0 bases, with 5 bases between. CDR3 DNA sequence: TGTGCCAGCAGCCGAATTAGCAATCAGCCCCAGCATTTT. It yields the protein CASSRISNQPQHF.

V and J are TRBV2 and TRBJ1-1, with 8 bases matching TRBD1. The CDR3 contains 14 residues. V lost 7 bases and J lost 1; bases outside the gene matches: 5. CDR1 and CDR2 (germline): SNHLY, FYNNEI. DNA of the CDR3: TGTGCCAGCATCCTCGGGACAGGGAACACTGAAGCTTTCTTT. Translating it yields CASILGTGNTEAFF.

With regard to this clonotype: A single base separates this from a much larger clone, so it may be a read error. The chain is built from TRBV7-2 and TRBJ2-7, with D perhaps matching TRBD1 (6 bases). Trimming shortened V by 1 base and J by 3 bases, and 13 bases separated the two germline ends. Germline values: CDR1 SGHTA, CDR2 FQGNSA. This CDR3 region has 15 residues. Here the CDR3 DNA reads TGTGCCAGCAGCTTAGGTGGGGGCAGGGTCTACGAGCAGTACTTC. It specifies CASSLGGGRVYEQYF. The full variable domain, in which reference TRBV7-2 and TRBJ2-7 provide the parts outside the CDR3, is GAGVSQSPSNKVTEKGKDVELRCDPISGHTALYWYRQSLGQGLEFLIYFQGNSAPDKSGLPSDRFSAERTGGSVSTLTIQRTQQEDSAVYLCASSLGGGRVYEQYFGPGTRLTVT.

V is TRBV10-3 and J is TRBJ1-2, with 8 bases matching TRBD1. Looked up from germline, CDR1 is ENHRY and CDR2 is SYGVKD. Trimming at V came to 2 bases and at J to 7 bases, leaving 9 bases not matched to a gene. This CDR3 is built from 15 residues. In DNA, the CDR3 is TGTGCCATCAGTGAGCCCGGGACAGGTGATCTTGGCTACACCTTC. Encoded protein: CAISEPGTGDLGYTF.

The chain links TRBV6-5 to TRBJ1-6; maybe TRBD1 (5 bases). This CDR3 has 14 residues. The V gene lost 7 bases and the J gene lost 8 bases, with 15 bases spanning the gap. CDR1 is MNHEY, CDR2 SVGAGI, per germline. CDR3 sequence: CASKTGVWDSPLHF. The CDR3 nucleotides are TGTGCCAGCAAGACGGGGGTCTGGGATTCACCCCTCCACTTT.

This clonotype was detected once. This chain joins TRBV29-1 and TRBJ2-7; 9 bases are a match to TRBD2. This CDR3 has 13 amino acids. After removal of 7 bases from V and 2 bases from J, the junction contained 6 bases not matched to a gene. In germline, CDR1 is SQVTM, CDR2 ANQGSEA. The chain's CDR3 is CSGPSGTTYEQYF. CDR3 coding DNA: TGCAGCGGACCTAGCGGGACTACCTACGAGCAGTACTTC.

V and J are TRBV5-6 and TRBJ1-1; D is undetermined. The CDR3 has 15 amino acids. Looked up from germline, CDR1 is SGHDT and CDR2 is YYEEEE. Trimming cost V 0 bases and J 7 bases, with 16 bases left between them. The CDR3 DNA sequence: TGTGCCAGCAGCTTGGTGAGTCACGCCCTCCGTGAAGCTTTCTTT. This codes for CASSLVSHALREAFF.

This clonotype occurred many times. No conserved phenylalanine or tryptophan is present at the end of the CDR3, so a read error is the likely explanation. The DNA is omitted, as the CDR3 cannot be located on it reliably, and the CDR3 follows TCRdb's listing. V is TRBV6-6 and J is TRBJ1-1. Both ends counted, the CDR3 spans 11 residues. Germline V gene data show CDR1 as MNHNY and CDR2 as SVGAGI (reference sequence). The CDR3 spells CASSEAWTQSY.

Worth noting for this clonotype: With a much larger clone just one base away, this may be a read error. V and J are TRBV29-1 and TRBJ2-7, with D tentatively TRBD1 or TRBD2 (6 bases each). CDR1 is SQVTM, CDR2 ANQGSEA, per germline. Trimming took off 2 bases at V and 5 bases at J, with 13 bases between the two ends. CDR3 length equals 13 residues. CDR3 sequence (DNA): TGCAGCGTTGAAAGGGCAAGGGGGGACGAGCAGTACTTC. It is translated as CSVERARGDEQYF.

Many counts were recorded for this clonotype. This rearrangement joins TRBV14 to TRBJ1-1; TRBD1 matches 7 bases. Losses at the gene ends were 0 bases for V and 11 bases for J; bases not matched to a gene: 9. The CDR3 extends over 14 amino acids. The germline V gene has CDR1 SGHDN and CDR2 FVKESK. This chain's CDR3 is CASSQDRRQGMAFF. In DNA form, the CDR3 reads TGTGCCAGCAGCCAAGATCGGAGACAGGGAATGGCTTTCTTT.

This clonotype was found many times. This rearrangement joins TRBV6-6 to TRBJ2-7; D remains ambiguous. Per the germline V gene, CDR1 is MNHNY and CDR2 is SVGAGI (reference sequence). This CDR3 is built from 13 residues. The V end was cut by 2 bases, the J end by 7 bases, with 12 bases between. The CDR3: CASSYATAVEQYF. The CDR3, as DNA: TGTGCCAGCAGTTACGCAACGGCGGTAGAGCAGTACTTC.

The chain recombines TRBV28 with TRBJ2-5, with 8 bases matching TRBD1. The length of the CDR3 is 15 residues. V shed 6 bases and J 9 bases; nucleotides not matched to a gene: 15. CDR1 MDHEN and CDR2 SYDVKM come from the germline V gene. The CDR3: CASSDGQGAREAQYF. The CDR3 DNA is TGTGCCAGCAGCGACGGGCAGGGGGCGAGGGAGGCCCAGTACTTC.

This clonotype showed up many times. This sequence joins TRBV19 and TRBJ1-2; D uncertain. From germline, CDR1 is LNHDA and CDR2 SQIVND (reference sequence). The CDR3 has 12 amino acids. V was cut by 4 bases and J by 6 bases, with 9 bases left in between. The CDR3 is CASSTGRNGYTF. CDR3 bases: TGTGCCAGTAGTACCGGACGGAATGGCTACACCTTC.

This clonotype was seen at least ten times. This rearrangement joins TRBV5-8 to TRBJ1-3; D gene unclear. V was pared by 0 bases and J by 7 bases, with 17 bases between. The CDR3 length is 16 residues. Germline CDR1 is SGHTS and CDR2 is YDEGEE. DNA of the CDR3: TGTGCCAGCAGCTTGGATGGCCACCAAGGACCCAACACCATATATTTT. Protein product: CASSLDGHQGPNTIYF.

This clonotype has at least ten counts. For the CDR3, the DNA is TGCAGTGCTTTGGGATTGAGTAACACCGGGGAGCTGTTTTTT. Protein product: CSALGLSNTGELFF. The gene calls are TRBV20-1 and TRBJ2-2; the D is unclear. Germline V gives CDR1 DFQATT, CDR2 SNEGSKA (reference sequence). The CDR3 has 14 amino acids. Trimming pared 5 bases from V and 2 bases from J, leaving 12 bases between.

The chain combines TRBV6-2 or TRBV6-3 with TRBJ1-1, with 8 bases lining up with TRBD1. J was trimmed by 4 bases and V by 6 bases; bases with no gene match: 7. The germline CDR1 and CDR2 sequences are MNHEY and SVGEGT. The CDR3 consists of 14 residues. The CDR3 DNA follows: TGTGCCAGCAGGTACAGGGGGAGAGGCACTGAAGCTTTCTTT. Residues: CASRYRGRGTEAFF.

This clonotype was recorded at least ten times. The chain is built from TRBV12-3 or TRBV12-4 and TRBJ1-1; D gene unclear. The CDR3 is 11 amino acids. V gave up 4 bases and J gave up 7 bases, with 7 bases separating them. The CDR3, as DNA: TGTGCCAGCAGTTATATCAGTGAAGCTTTCTTT. It encodes CASSYISEAFF.

The rearrangement links TRBV2 to TRBJ1-1; a weak D match, TRBD1 (5 bases). The CDR3 is 14 amino acids. Germline-derived CDR1 and CDR2 are SNHLY and FYNNEI. The V gene lost 3 bases and the J gene lost 5 bases, with 13 bases spanning the gap. Here the CDR3 reads CASSETVQGTEAFF. The CDR3 bases are TGTGCCAGCAGTGAGACAGTCCAGGGAACTGAAGCTTTCTTT.

In its sample, this clonotype was seen a few times. This chain links TRBV4-1 with TRBJ2-5; 11 bases map to TRBD1. J lost 4 bases, V lost 5 bases, and 9 bases had no gene match. The CDR3 loop spans 16 amino acids. The germline V gene encodes CDR1 MGHRA and CDR2 YSYEKL. CDR3 protein: CASSGGQGGNRETQYF. The CDR3 DNA reads as TGCGCCAGCAGCGGGGGACAGGGGGGTAACCGAGAGACCCAGTACTTC.

This clonotype was recorded at least ten times. The J gene is TRBJ1-1, the V gene TRBV2; D gene ambiguous. Trimming stripped 6 bases from V and 7 bases from J, with 12 bases between. The CDR3 loop spans 12 amino acids. Germline CDR1 is SNHLY and CDR2 is FYNNEI. The CDR3 reads CASRLVGVEAFF. As DNA, the CDR3 is TGTGCCAGCAGGTTGGTCGGGGTTGAAGCTTTCTTT.

This clonotype was seen a few times. The V call is TRBV24-1, the J call TRBJ1-2; weak D call: TRBD1 (5 bases). The V gene lost 4 bases and the J gene lost 2 bases, with 13 bases spanning the gap. The CDR3 extends over 15 amino acids. Germline V gene data show CDR1 as KGHDR and CDR2 as SFDVKD. The CDR3 is CATSDPSSGNYGYTF. CDR3 DNA: TGTGCCACCAGTGACCCGTCCTCAGGGAACTATGGCTACACCTTC.